This TCR beta chain was recorded in a study of T-cell memory formation after mild COVID-19. Of note for this clonotype: The antigen remains unidentified.

This CDR3 is 18 amino acids long. Between the trimmed V and J ends, which lost 0 bases and 4 bases, there was a span of 20 bases. TCRdb reprocessed the 5' RACE reads via MiXCR and lists one record per CDR3 protein. The sample lists roughly 400,000 distinct CDR3 sequences; under 20% were seen once. Study-wide results and caveats: Prior to infection, memory already included some responding clones, suggesting cross-reactive memory joined.

The V and J genes are TRBV12-3 or TRBV12-4 and TRBJ2-3, with D possibly being TRBD1 (7 bases). This clonotype originated in a man younger than 30 who had mild COVID-19 (a few samples of this study predate the infection). Cell type and time point are not known. Specimen: PBMCs or a T cell subset sorted from them (not recorded which). The CDR3 spells CASSLATRQGGEADTQYF. The CDR3 DNA reads as TGTGCCAGCAGTTTAGCGACCCGACAGGGAGGAGAAGCAGATACGCAGTATTTT.